This entry features one T cell receptor beta chain sequence. Its antigen is currently not known. No qualities accompany the bases; no much larger clone lies one base away. The entry originates in a study of cytomegalovirus exposure and HLA in healthy donors (dated by TCRdb to about 2017). As for the study more broadly: In an earlier analysis of roughly 500 of the donors, about 270 Gb of sequence data and 90 million to 130 million unique TCR beta sequences from about 180 million T cells were reported. The number of donors typed differed by locus, with about 629-630 for A, B, C, DRB1 and DQB1, approximately 500 for DQA1, 600 to 610 for DPA1, and around 450 for DPB1. The study was designed to test whether signatures of past pathogen exposure could be identified by cataloging public T cell receptors. The T cell repertoires of 670 or so subjects were profiled by immunosequencing and related to cytomegalovirus serostatus. Because of strong linkage in the cohort, roughly five DR-DQ haplotypes were treated as single units for association and clustering. Approximately 310 gigabases of sequencing data and tens of millions of unique TCR sequences were included in an early release covering over 600 HLA-typed donors. Rather than drawing on any new phenotypic data, the later analysis identified candidate immune exposures from TCR beta sequences and the way those sequences occurred across donors. All discovery cohort repertoires had been generated on a single sequencing platform. Both class I and class II loci were covered by HLA typing, at four-digit resolution. Among the roughly 370 genotyped donors, approximately 82% belonged to the genetic ancestry cluster associated with self-reported Caucasian donors. An earlier analysis of approximately 630 of the donors applied high-throughput TCR beta sequencing to assess whether each TCR beta V gene segment acted as functional or pseudogenic. High-throughput TCR immunosequencing, statistical association of individual TCRs with disease status, and machine learning were combined to predict cytomegalovirus infection status. Donor age, sex, ethnicity and CMV serostatus were collected together with the repertoire data. Across 300 to 500 genotyped donors of the cohort, an average of 235,054 unique TCR beta nucleotide sequences per donor were sequenced, and 15% to 20% of those sequences were non-productive. To study patterns of TCR occurrence, a later analysis re-analyzed previously published TCR beta repertoires from under 750 donors and added high-resolution HLA genotyping. Genome-wide SNP genotypes for about three fifths of the roughly 670 donors were used in a later genetic analysis, which treated that subset as a discovery cohort. A separate validation cohort of approximately 120 different subjects was used in addition to the roughly 700-subject first cohort.

What the work shows at the level of the full study, not this receptor alone: A later genetic analysis associated a missense DCLRE1C variant with V-gene and J-gene trimming of TCR beta chains, and an independent cohort replicated the association. The 87-base-pair reads could not distinguish some IMGT-functional V segments, including TRBV6-2 and TRBV6-3, so those segments were excluded. Because HLA typing was unavailable for some donors at each locus, only the typed subset was used in association tests. The earlier analysis of around 600 of the donors excluded some 15 rarely observed V segments, including chromosome 9 orphons, because counts were too low. Immune exposure information for the cohort was limited to CMV serostatus. The study gave a list of around 170 TCR beta chains associated with cytomegalovirus. The presence/absence analyses assumed that sequencing depth was roughly uniform across donors, and that assumption may not be true. In this cohort, only TCR beta chains were sequenced, and detectable features were limited by the absence of alpha or paired-chain data. According to a later analysis, most CMV-associated TCR beta chains appeared to be HLA-restricted, and the HLA associations seemed to be driven largely by CMV exposure. At a false discovery rate of 0.05, a later analysis linked approximately 18,000 TCR beta sequences to specific HLA alleles. A later analysis found that HLA-associated TCR beta chains were more clonally expanded and had lower generation probabilities than equally common non-associated chains. In a later analysis, several top co-occurrence clusters were reported to appear linked to parvovirus B19, influenza, CMV and Epstein-Barr virus. Linkage disequilibrium might explain the correlated functional status among segregating V segments, but an unknown experimental factor could not be excluded. A later analysis found that TCR association rates varied across HLA loci, with DRB1 alleles showing the most associated TCRs and HLA-C alleles the fewest. While some public TCRs were present in many individuals, most TCR sequences turned up only very rarely across donors. In an earlier analysis of some 500 of the donors, most TCR beta V segments were observed in productive rearrangements about 87% or about 30% of the time, broadly matching IMGT annotations. The authors suggested that the approach could potentially be generalized to other disease states and immunological phenotypes. Cytomegalovirus status was reported to be diagnosed by the classifier with high specificity and sensitivity in both the original and validation cohorts. A further reported finding was that TCR beta sequences accurately predicted the HLA-A and HLA-B alleles for most subjects in the first cohort. Compared with the approximately 710-donor mean, donors in an Asian-associated ancestry cluster had fewer N-insertions in productive TCRs, according to a later genetic analysis. In vitro tests confirmed that a few of the cytomegalovirus-associated TCR beta chains recognize cytomegalovirus antigens. A cluster of highly shared sequence variants was judged likely to be a technical artifact of the sequencing pipeline. Strong co-occurrence of HLA alleles, especially DR and DQ, made assigning TCR associations to individual alleles difficult.

In total, 500 to 700 healthy bone marrow donors made up the cohort. At the time of sampling, all cohort members were nominally healthy, though unrecorded immune exposures were likely present. The donor tested CMV seropositive, placing the donor among the 289 seropositive members of the cohort. A peripheral blood sample was collected from each donor, and TCR beta sequencing was performed on peripheral blood mononuclear cells. The Qiagen DNeasy Blood Extraction Kit was used to extract genomic DNA from the blood cell samples. Its CDR3 holds 15 amino acids, cysteine through phenylalanine. Only the CDR3 DNA stays, 45 bases, in frame from base 1. V is shortened by 0 bases, J by 2 bases, and the region joining them spans 9 bases. In the germline V gene, CDR1 corresponds to SGHRS and CDR2 to YFSETQ. The library was made by the immunoSEQ multiplex PCR assay. A mixture of 60 forward primers for TCR Vbeta segments and 13 reverse primers for TCR Jbeta segments was used in the multiplex PCR. The CDR3 region of rearranged TCR beta genes was amplified from genomic DNA by a multiplex PCR assay. Amplified TCR beta libraries were sequenced as 87-base-pair reads on the Illumina HiSeq System. On the study's bioinformatics: A later analysis tallied around 80 million unique TCR beta chains across the approximately 670 repertoires, and roughly 11 million of those chains were shared by two or more donors. Raw reads were error-corrected and collapsed into unique sequences by a nearest-neighbor algorithm in which closely related sequences were merged to remove PCR and sequencing errors. Alignment of CDR3 sequences to IMGT reference sequences was used to assign V, D and J gene segments. Each retained sequence needed at least a six-nucleotide match to both a V gene segment and a J gene segment. A rearrangement counted as productive if the CDR3 had no stop codons and remained in frame with V and J, and every other rearrangement counted as non-productive. Following IMGT convention, CDR3 was defined as the stretch from the second conserved V-encoded cysteine to the conserved J-encoded phenylalanine. In an earlier analysis of roughly 610 of the donors, sequences lacking an unambiguous match to a single V gene segment were excluded. An earlier analysis of approximately 590 of the donors called V segments functional above 56.7% productive rearrangements and segregating when the between-donor standard deviation exceeded 5%. A statistical classification framework was built to diagnose cytomegalovirus status from the catalog of TCR beta chain sequences. In a later analysis, V and J genes were assigned by comparing TCR nucleotide sequences against IMGT/GENE-DB human TR gene sequences. A later analysis assigned CDR3 sequences and most-parsimonious VDJ recombination scenarios with the TCRdist pipeline. In a later analysis, each TCR beta chain was defined by its CDR3 amino acid sequence together with its V-gene family, and reads without a unique V-gene family were excluded. As a way to deal with suspected cross-contamination and a sequencing artifact, a later analysis dropped over 550 nucleotide sequences that were highly shared and had low generation probability. For each public chain, a later analysis derived a clonal expansion index from normalized ranks of inferred template counts within each repertoire. Generation probabilities in a later analysis came from a VDJ recombination model fitted to out-of-frame rearrangements, and those results were checked against IGoR. In a later analysis, hypergeometric tests were used to score TCR-TCR, TCR-HLA and TCR-CMV co-occurrence, with a repertoire-size bias correction applied to TCR pairs. False discovery rates were estimated in a later analysis by permuting HLA or CMV assignments 20 times. In a later analysis, co-occurring TCRs were grouped using DBSCAN, with TCRdist sequence similarity added in when clustering inside HLA-allele-positive subsets. Repertoires with fewer than 30,000 or more than 120,000 public chains were left out of co-occurrence clustering, as were about 5 repertoires with anomalous nucleotide sharing. In its TCRdb copy, this immuneACCESS table keeps in-frame sequences only and misses some clones. Where compared with another copy, unresolved V genes explain less than half of these, and the others have no known cause. D and trimming come from the DNA, and the V and J calls and clone size come from that table. The sample table holds some 210,000 clones, of which 60% to 80% were seen once. The top ten clones comprise 2.1% of the sample.

The source material was PBMCs. This chain joins TRBV5-1 to TRBJ1-5; the D gene is possibly TRBD1, with 6 bases matching. This receptor was obtained from a woman under 40 in good health and CMV-seropositive. The CDR3 in this case is CASSLAGAGNQPQHF. Here is the DNA: TGCGCCAGCAGCTTGGCAGGGGCTGGCAATCAGCCCCAGCATTTT.